This T cell receptor beta chain is drawn from a study of T cells after yellow fever vaccination. Across the whole study: Preparation of the low-cell-number fractions used SMART-Seq v4 Ultra Low Input. Study-wide results and limits: Detected again after the booster were most primary-vaccination clones, at 95% to 98% CD4 and around 91% CD8.

The CDR3 has 15 residues. J was trimmed by 4 bases and V by 4 bases; bases with no gene match: 7. The germline CDR1 and CDR2 sequences are MNHEY and SVGAGI. About this clonotype: Its antigen is currently unknown.

TCRdb ran MiXCR on the 5' RACE reads and lists one entry per CDR3 protein. This sample has 450,000 to 550,000 distinct CDR3 sequences; roughly 22% occur once, and the top ten carry about 17%. This rearrangement joins TRBV6-5 to TRBJ2-1; the match to TRBD1 covers 7 bases. Sequencing used PBMCs, obtained 20 to 25 days after the first yellow fever vaccination. This receptor was identified in a man aged 18 to 30 who received the YFV17D yellow fever vaccine. In DNA form, the CDR3 reads TGTGCCAGCAGTTTACTGGGACAGAGATACAATGAGCAGTTCTTC. Translation: CASSLLGQRYNEQFF.